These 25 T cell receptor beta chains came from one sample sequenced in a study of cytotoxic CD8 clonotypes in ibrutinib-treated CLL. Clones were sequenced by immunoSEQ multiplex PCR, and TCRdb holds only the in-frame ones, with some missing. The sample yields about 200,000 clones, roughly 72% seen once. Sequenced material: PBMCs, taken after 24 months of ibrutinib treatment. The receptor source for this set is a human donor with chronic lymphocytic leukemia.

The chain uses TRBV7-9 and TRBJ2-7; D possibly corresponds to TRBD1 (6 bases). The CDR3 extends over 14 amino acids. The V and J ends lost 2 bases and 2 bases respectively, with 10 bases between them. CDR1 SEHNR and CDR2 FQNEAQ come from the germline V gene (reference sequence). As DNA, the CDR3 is TGTGCCAGCAGCTTATCAGGGGCCCCCTACGAGCAGTACTTC. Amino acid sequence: CASSLSGAPYEQYF.

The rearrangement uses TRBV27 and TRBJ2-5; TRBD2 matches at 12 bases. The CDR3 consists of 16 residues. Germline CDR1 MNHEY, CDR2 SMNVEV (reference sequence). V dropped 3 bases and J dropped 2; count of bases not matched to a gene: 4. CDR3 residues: CASSFRGLAGQETQYF. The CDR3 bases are TGTGCCAGCAGTTTCCGAGGACTAGCGGGACAAGAGACCCAGTACTTC.

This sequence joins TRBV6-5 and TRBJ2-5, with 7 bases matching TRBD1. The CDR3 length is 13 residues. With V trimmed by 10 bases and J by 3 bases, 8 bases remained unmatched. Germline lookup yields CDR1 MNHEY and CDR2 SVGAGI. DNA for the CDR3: TGTGCCACCCGGACAGGACAGAAAGAGACCCAGTACTTC. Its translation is CATRTGQKETQYF.

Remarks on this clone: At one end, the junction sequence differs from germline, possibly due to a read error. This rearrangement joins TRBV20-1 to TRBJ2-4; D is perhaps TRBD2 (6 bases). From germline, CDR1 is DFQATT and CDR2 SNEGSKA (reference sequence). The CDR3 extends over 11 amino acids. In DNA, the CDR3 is TGCAGTGCTAGAGCTCGGGGGTCTCCCCTCTTC. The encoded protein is CSARARGSPLF.

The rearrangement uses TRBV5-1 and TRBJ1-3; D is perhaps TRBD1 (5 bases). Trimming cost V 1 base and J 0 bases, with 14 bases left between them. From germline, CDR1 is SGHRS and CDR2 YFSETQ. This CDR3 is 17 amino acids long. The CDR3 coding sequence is TGCGCCAGCAGCTTGCTCGACAGTTCGCGCTCTGGAAACACCATATATTTT. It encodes CASSLLDSSRSGNTIYF.

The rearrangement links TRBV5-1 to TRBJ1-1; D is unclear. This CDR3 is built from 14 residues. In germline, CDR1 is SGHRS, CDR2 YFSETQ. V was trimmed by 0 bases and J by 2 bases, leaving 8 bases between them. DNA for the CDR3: TGCGCCAGCAGCTTGGTGGAGGTAAACACTGAAGCTTTCTTT. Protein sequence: CASSLVEVNTEAFF. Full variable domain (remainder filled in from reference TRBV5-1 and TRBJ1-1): KAGVTQTPRYLIKTRGQQVTLSCSPISGHRSVSWYQQTPGQGLQFLFEYFSETQRNKGNFPGRFSGRQFSNSRSEMNVSTLELGDSALYLCASSLVEVNTEAFFGQGTRLTVV.

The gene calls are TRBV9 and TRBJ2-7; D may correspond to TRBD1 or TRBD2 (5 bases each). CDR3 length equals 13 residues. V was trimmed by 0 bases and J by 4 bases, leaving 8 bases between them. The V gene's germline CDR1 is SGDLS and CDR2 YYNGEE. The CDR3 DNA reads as TGTGCCAGCAGCGTAGGAGGGGAGTACGAGCAGTACTTC. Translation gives CASSVGGEYEQYF.

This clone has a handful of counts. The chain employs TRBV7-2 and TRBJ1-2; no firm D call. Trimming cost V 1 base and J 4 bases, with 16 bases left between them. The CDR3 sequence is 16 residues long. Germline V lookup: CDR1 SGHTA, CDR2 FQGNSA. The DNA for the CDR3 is TGTGCCAGCAGCTTAGGGTGGCAAGGTGTGTTCTATGGCTACACCTTC. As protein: CASSLGWQGVFYGYTF.

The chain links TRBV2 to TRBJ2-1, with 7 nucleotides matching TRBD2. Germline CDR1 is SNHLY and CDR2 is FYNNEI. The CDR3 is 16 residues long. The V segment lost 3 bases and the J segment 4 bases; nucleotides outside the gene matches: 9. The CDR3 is CASSESSGTAYNEQFF. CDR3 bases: TGTGCCAGCAGTGAGTCGAGCGGGACGGCTTACAATGAGCAGTTCTTC.

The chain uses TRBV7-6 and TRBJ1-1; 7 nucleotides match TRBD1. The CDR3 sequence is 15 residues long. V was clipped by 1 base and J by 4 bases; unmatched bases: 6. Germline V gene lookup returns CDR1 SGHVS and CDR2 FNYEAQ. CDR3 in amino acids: CASSLGQGGGTEAFF. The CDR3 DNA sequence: TGTGCCAGCAGCTTAGGACAGGGAGGTGGCACTGAAGCTTTCTTT.

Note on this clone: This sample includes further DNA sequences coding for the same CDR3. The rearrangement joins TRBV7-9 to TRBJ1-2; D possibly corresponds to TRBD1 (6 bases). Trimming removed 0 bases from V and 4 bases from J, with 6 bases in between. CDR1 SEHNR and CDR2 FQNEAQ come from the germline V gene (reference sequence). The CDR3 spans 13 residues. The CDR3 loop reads CASSLAGGYGYTF. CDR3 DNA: TGTGCCAGCAGCTTAGCAGGGGGCTATGGCTACACCTTC.

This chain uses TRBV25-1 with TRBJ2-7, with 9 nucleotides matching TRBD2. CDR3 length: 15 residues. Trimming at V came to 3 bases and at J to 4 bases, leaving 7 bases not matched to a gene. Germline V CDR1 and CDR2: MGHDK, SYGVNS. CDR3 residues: CASSDLASGKYEQYF. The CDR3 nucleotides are TGTGCCAGCAGTGACTTGGCTAGCGGGAAGTACGAGCAGTACTTC.

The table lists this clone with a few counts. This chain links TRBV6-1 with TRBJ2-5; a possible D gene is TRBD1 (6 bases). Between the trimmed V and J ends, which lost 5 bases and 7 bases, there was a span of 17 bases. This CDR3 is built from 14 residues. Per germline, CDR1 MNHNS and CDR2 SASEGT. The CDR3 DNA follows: TGTGCCAGCAGTAACCCGGGTGGGGGCTGGACCCAGTACTTC. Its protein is CASSNPGGGWTQYF.

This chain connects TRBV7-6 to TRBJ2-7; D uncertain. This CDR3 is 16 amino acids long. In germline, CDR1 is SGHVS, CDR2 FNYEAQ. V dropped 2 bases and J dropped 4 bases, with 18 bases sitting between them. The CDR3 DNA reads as TGTGCCAGCAGCTTACTGGGCCAGGCGCCGTCTTACGAGCAGTACTTC. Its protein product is CASSLLGQAPSYEQYF.

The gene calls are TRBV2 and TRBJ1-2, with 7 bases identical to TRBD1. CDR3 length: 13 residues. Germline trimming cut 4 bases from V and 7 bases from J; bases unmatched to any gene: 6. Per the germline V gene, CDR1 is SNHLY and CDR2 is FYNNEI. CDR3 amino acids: CASSGTGQGGYTF. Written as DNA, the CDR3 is TGTGCCAGCAGTGGGACAGGTCAAGGTGGCTACACCTTC.

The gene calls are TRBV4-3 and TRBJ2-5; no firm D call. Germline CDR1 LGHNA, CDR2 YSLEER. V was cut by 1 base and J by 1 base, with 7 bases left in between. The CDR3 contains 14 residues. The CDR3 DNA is TGCGCCAGCAGCCAAGTACACAGCCAAGAGACCCAGTACTTC. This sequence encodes CASSQVHSQETQYF.

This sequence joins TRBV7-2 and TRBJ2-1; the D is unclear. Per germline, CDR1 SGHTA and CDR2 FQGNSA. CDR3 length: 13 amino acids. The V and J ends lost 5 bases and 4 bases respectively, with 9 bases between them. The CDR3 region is CASSIRPYNEQFF. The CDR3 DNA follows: TGTGCCAGCAGCATAAGACCATACAATGAGCAGTTCTTC.

For the CDR3, the DNA is TGTGCCAGCAGCTCGAGGTTGGGACTAGCGGGGACCGGGGAGCTGTTTTTT. Protein sequence: CASSSRLGLAGTGELFF. This chain connects TRBV11-2 to TRBJ2-2; the match to TRBD2 covers 13 bases. V lost 4 bases to trimming and J lost 5 bases; unmatched junction nucleotides: 7. This CDR3 spans 17 amino acids. Germline lookup yields CDR1 SGHAT and CDR2 FQNNGV.

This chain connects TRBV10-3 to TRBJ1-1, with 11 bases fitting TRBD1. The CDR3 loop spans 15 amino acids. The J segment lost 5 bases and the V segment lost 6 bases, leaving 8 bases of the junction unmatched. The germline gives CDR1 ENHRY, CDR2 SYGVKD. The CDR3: CAIRKGTGGGTEAFF. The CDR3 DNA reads TGTGCCATCAGAAAAGGGACAGGGGGTGGTACTGAAGCTTTCTTT.

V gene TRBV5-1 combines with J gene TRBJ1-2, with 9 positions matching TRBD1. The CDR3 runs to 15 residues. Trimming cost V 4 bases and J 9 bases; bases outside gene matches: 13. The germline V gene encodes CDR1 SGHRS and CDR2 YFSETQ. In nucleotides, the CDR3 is TGCGCCAGCAGCCCAGCCACGGGACAGGGAGAATGCTACACCTTC. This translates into CASSPATGQGECYTF.

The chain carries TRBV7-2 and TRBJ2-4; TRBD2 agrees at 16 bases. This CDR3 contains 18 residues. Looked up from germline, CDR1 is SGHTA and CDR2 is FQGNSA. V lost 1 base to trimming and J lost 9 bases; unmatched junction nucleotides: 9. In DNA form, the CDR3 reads TGTGCCAGCAGCTTAGACACCGGGACTAGCGGGAGGGCCGCCATTCAGTACTTC. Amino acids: CASSLDTGTSGRAAIQYF. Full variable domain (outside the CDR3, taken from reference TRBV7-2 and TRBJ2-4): GAGVSQSPSNKVTEKGKDVELRCDPISGHTALYWYRQSLGQGLEFLIYFQGNSAPDKSGLPSDRFSAERTGGSVSTLTIQRTQQEDSAVYLCASSLDTGTSGRAAIQYFGAGTRLSVL.

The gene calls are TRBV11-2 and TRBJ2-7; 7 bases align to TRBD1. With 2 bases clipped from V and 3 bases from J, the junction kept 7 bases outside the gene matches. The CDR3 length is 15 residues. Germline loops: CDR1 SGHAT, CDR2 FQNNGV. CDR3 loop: CASSLTGETFYEQYF. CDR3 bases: TGTGCCAGCAGCTTAACAGGGGAGACTTTCTACGAGCAGTACTTC. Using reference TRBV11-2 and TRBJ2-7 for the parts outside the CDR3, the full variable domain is EAGVAQSPRYKIIEKRQSVAFWCNPISGHATLYWYQQILGQGPKLLIQFQNNGVVDDSQLPKDRFSAERLKGVDSTLKIQPAKLEDSAVYLCASSLTGETFYEQYFGPGTRLTVT.

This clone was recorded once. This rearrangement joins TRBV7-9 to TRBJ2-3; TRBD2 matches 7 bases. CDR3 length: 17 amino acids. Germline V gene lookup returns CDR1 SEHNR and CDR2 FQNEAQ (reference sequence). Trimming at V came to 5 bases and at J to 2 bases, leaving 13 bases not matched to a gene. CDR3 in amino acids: CASSPPRLADFTDTQYF. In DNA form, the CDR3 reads TGTGCCAGCAGCCCTCCAAGACTAGCCGACTTCACAGATACGCAGTATTTT.

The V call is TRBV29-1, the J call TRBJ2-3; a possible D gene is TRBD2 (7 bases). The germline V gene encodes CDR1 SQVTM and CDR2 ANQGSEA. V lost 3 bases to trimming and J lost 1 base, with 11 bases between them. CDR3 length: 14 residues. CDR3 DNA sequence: TGCAGCGTTGAGAGGGGGGGAGGCACAGATACGCAGTATTTT. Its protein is CSVERGGGTDTQYF.

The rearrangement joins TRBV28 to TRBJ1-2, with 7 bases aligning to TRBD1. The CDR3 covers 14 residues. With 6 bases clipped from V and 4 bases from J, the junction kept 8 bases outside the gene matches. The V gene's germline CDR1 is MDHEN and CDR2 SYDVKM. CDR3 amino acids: CASSRQGRGYGYTF. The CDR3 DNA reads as TGTGCCAGCAGCCGACAGGGTCGGGGCTATGGCTACACCTTC.